The entry that follows covers one T cell receptor beta chain sequence. The sample is drawn from a study of blood T cell repertoires in COVID-19. Produced via immunoSEQ multiplex PCR; TCRdb's table is partial and in-frame only. The table includes approximately 220,000 clones, about 90% detected once. This receptor was taken from a woman under 40 with acute COVID-19. The sample consisted of PBMCs or T cells enriched from blood (not recorded which).

CDR3 sequence (DNA): TGTGCCAGCAGCCTGACAGGGGAGGATTCACCCCTCCACTTT. This gives the protein CASSLTGEDSPLHF. This chain links TRBV7-9 with TRBJ1-6; 8 nucleotides match TRBD1. This CDR3 spans 14 amino acids. Germline CDR1 is SEHNR and CDR2 is FQNEAQ (reference sequence). V trimming: 5 bases; J trimming: 8 bases; junction bases outside the gene matches: 5.